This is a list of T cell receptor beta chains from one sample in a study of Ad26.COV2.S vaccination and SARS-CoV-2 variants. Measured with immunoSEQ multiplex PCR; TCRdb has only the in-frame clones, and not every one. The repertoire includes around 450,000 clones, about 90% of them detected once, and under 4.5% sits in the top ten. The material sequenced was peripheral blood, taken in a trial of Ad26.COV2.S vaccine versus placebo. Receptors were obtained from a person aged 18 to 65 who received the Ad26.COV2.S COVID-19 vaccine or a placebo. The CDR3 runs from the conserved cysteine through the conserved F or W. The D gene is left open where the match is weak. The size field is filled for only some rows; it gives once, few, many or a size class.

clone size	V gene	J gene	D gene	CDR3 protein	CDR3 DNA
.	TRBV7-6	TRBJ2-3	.	CASSRGLPGRDTQYF	TGTGCCAGCAGCCGCGGCCTCCCGGGTAGAGATACGCAGTATTTT
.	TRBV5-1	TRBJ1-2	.	CASSPGAGIGYTF	TGCGCCAGCAGCCCCGGGGCAGGGATTGGCTACACCTTC
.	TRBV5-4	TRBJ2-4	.	CASSLEGGVKNIQYF	TGTGCCAGCAGCTTGGAGGGCGGAGTCAAAAACATTCAGTACTTC
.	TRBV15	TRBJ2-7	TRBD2	CATSRDLVASGRAYEQYF	TGTGCCACCAGCAGAGATCTCGTCGCTAGCGGGAGGGCCTACGAGCAGTACTTC
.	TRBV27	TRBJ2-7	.	CASSLSTTYEQYF	TGTGCCAGCAGTCTCTCGACCACTTACGAGCAGTACTTC
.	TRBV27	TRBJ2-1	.	CASSSGVGEQFF	TGTGCCAGCAGTTCGGGGGTCGGTGAGCAGTTCTTC
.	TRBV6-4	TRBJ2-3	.	CASSPLKDTQYF	TGTGCCAGCAGTCCCCTCAAAGATACGCAGTATTTT
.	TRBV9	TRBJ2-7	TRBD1	CASSKLDRGLDEQYF	TGTGCCAGCAGCAAATTAGACAGGGGGTTGGACGAGCAGTACTTC
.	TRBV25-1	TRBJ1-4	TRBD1	CASRDQGAQNEKLFF	TGTGCCAGCAGAGACCAGGGGGCCCAAAATGAAAAACTGTTTTTT
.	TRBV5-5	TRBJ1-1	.	CASSLSGGTDTEAFF	TGTGCCAGCAGCTTGAGCGGGGGTACGGACACTGAAGCTTTCTTT
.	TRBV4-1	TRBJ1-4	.	CASSPGDRLVATNEKLFF	TGCGCCAGCAGCCCTGGCGACAGGCTAGTTGCAACTAATGAAAAACTGTTTTTT
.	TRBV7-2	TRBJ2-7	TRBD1	CASSLTGTVPAYYEQYF	TGTGCCAGCAGCTTAACCGGGACAGTGCCCGCATACTACGAGCAGTACTTC
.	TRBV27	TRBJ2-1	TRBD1	CASSPGTGGNEQFF	TGTGCCAGCAGCCCCGGGACAGGTGGCAATGAGCAGTTCTTC
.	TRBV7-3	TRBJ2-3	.	CASSLVKGTDTQYF	TGTGCCAGCAGCTTAGTGAAGGGCACAGATACGCAGTATTTT
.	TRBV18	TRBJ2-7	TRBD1	CASSPDRGYSYEQYF	TGTGCCAGCTCACCCGACAGGGGGTACTCCTACGAGCAGTACTTC
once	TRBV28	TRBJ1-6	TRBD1	CASRAGTGVNSPLHF	TGTGCCAGCAGGGCCGGGACAGGGGTTAATTCACCCCTCCACTTT
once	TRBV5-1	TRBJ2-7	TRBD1	CASSLGGTGKYF	TGCGCCAGCAGCTTGGGTGGGACAGGGAAGTACTTC
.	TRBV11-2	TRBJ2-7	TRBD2	CAIPNQREPTYEQYF	TGTGCCATTCCAAACCAGCGGGAGCCGACCTACGAGCAGTACTTC
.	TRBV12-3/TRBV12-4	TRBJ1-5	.	CASSSLGQPQHF	TGTGCCAGCAGTTCCCTAGGTCAGCCCCAGCATTTT
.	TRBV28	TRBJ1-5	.	CASNYRRIEPQHF	TGTGCCAGCAATTACCGTCGTATTGAGCCCCAGCATTTT
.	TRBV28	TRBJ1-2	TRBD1	CASRPQRDRYNYGYTF	TGTGCCAGCAGACCCCAAAGGGACAGGTACAACTATGGCTACACCTTC
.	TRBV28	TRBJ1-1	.	CASSLTVQMNTEAFF	TGTGCCAGCAGTTTAACCGTTCAGATGAACACTGAAGCTTTCTTT
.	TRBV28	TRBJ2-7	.	CASSFSDSYEQYF	TGTGCCAGCAGTTTTAGTGACTCCTACGAGCAGTACTTC
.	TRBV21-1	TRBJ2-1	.	CASSKEGRYNEQFF	TGTGCCAGCAGCAAAGAGGGGAGGTACAATGAGCAGTTCTTC
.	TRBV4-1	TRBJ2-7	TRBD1	CASSQGGRGHGYEQYF	TGCGCCAGCAGCCAAGGGGGAAGGGGGCACGGCTACGAGCAGTACTTC
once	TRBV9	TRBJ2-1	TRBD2	CASSDLAGGPFYEQFF	TGTGCCAGCAGTGATTTAGCGGGAGGGCCCTTTTATGAGCAGTTCTTC
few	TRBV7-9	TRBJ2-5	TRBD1	CASSPDRGRETQYF	TGTGCCAGCAGCCCGGACAGGGGGAGGGAGACCCAGTACTTC
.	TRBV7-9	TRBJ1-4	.	CASSFAPGINEKLFF	TGTGCCAGCAGCTTCGCCCCAGGCATAAATGAAAAACTGTTTTTT
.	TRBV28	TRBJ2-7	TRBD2	CASNLSGRAGEQYF	TGTGCCAGCAATCTTAGCGGGAGGGCCGGCGAGCAGTACTTC
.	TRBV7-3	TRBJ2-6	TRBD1	CASSSRSTGFSSGANVLTF	TGTGCCAGCAGCTCCAGATCGACAGGGTTCTCCTCTGGGGCCAACGTCCTGACTTTC
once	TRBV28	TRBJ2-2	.	CTSSLSSGPLNTGELFF	TGTACCAGCAGTTTATCATCAGGACCCCTCAACACCGGGGAGCTGTTTTTT
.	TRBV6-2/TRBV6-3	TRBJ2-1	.	CASSTLAMLYNEQFF	TGTGCCAGCAGTACCCTAGCGATGCTCTACAATGAGCAGTTCTTC
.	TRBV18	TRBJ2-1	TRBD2	CASSSGRGRAYNEQFF	TGTGCCAGCTCCTCGGGGCGCGGGAGGGCCTACAATGAGCAGTTCTTC